The 8 T cell receptor beta chains reported below all come from one sample, sequenced in a study of T cell repertoires in cytomegalovirus infection. Their antigen targets remain unknown. One entry per CDR3 protein results from TCRdb running MiXCR on the reads. The table shows approximately 470,000 distinct CDR3 sequences, with approximately 46% occurring only once. The specimen was cultured PBMCs, collected from culture after CMV antigen stimulation. These receptors were collected from a human donor in good health (CMV status not recorded). Some clones in this sample may be carry-over from other donors' samples.

This clonotype occurred a few times. This chain joins TRBV7-2 and TRBJ2-1; 10 bases are a match to TRBD2. Germline V lookup: CDR1 SGHTA, CDR2 FQGNSA. V gave up 6 bases and J gave up 8 bases; unmatched junction bases: 16. The CDR3 has 17 amino acids. Here the CDR3 reads CASSQSWASGRKDEQFF. The DNA for the CDR3 is TGTGCCAGCAGTCAGAGCTGGGCTAGCGGGAGAAAGGATGAGCAGTTCTTC.

The rearrangement links TRBV10-3 to TRBJ2-7; no definite D call. The CDR3 sequence is 15 residues long. V lost 4 bases, J lost 0 bases, and 13 bases lay in between. Germline CDR1 is ENHRY and CDR2 is SYGVKD. The CDR3 DNA sequence: TGTGCCATCAGTGCTTTGGGCCGTACCTCCTACGAGCAGTACTTC. Encoded protein: CAISALGRTSYEQYF.

The V call is TRBV5-1, the J call TRBJ1-4; D perhaps matches TRBD1 (6 bases). This CDR3 is built from 15 residues. Germline lookup yields CDR1 SGHRS and CDR2 YFSETQ. V lost 5 bases, J lost 3 bases, and 14 bases lay in between. CDR3 sequence reads: CASRVSRGPNEKLFF. The CDR3 region has the DNA TGCGCCAGCAGGGTCTCCCGGGGGCCTAATGAAAAACTGTTTTTT.

The J gene is TRBJ2-3, the V gene TRBV10-3; weak D call: TRBD2 (5 bases). The CDR3 contains 17 residues. Germline values: CDR1 ENHRY, CDR2 SYGVKD. The V gene lost 10 bases and the J gene lost 2 bases, with 25 bases spanning the gap. The CDR3 here is CATSRVSALPLTDTQYF. CDR3 nucleotide sequence: TGTGCCACTTCGCGGGTGTCGGCTCTACCACTCACAGATACGCAGTATTTT.

In this sample, this clonotype turned up a few times. V gene TRBV11-2 combines with J gene TRBJ1-6; no firm D call. The CDR3 sequence is 14 residues long. Deletions cut 3 bases from V and 10 bases from J, with 13 bases between. Germline loops: CDR1 SGHAT, CDR2 FQNNGV. The CDR3 region is CASSLFLGRSPLHF. The CDR3, as DNA: TGTGCCAGCAGCTTGTTTCTGGGGAGATCACCCCTCCACTTT.

V gene TRBV7-2 combines with J gene TRBJ2-1; 9 bases are shared with TRBD2. The V gene end was trimmed by 2 bases and the J gene end by 8 bases; junction bases not matched to a gene: 10. This CDR3 comprises 16 residues. Germline V lookup: CDR1 SGHTA, CDR2 FQGNSA. CDR3 protein: CASSLWAGGPKDEQFF. CDR3 DNA: TGTGCCAGCAGCTTATGGGCGGGAGGGCCTAAGGATGAGCAGTTCTTC. The variable domain in full, completed from reference TRBV7-2 and TRBJ2-1, reads GAGVSQSPSNKVTEKGKDVELRCDPISGHTALYWYRQSLGQGLEFLIYFQGNSAPDKSGLPSDRFSAERTGGSVSTLTIQRTQQEDSAVYLCASSLWAGGPKDEQFFGPGTRLTVL.

This chain connects TRBV20-1 to TRBJ1-2; D is possibly TRBD1 (5 bases). Trimming left V 6 bases short and J 4 bases short, with 18 bases between. This CDR3 comprises 14 residues. Germline V gene lookup returns CDR1 DFQATT and CDR2 SNEGSKA (reference sequence). The CDR3 coding sequence is TGCAGTGCCAGATACCCCCAGGGCGGCTATGGCTACACCTTC. This gives the protein CSARYPQGGYGYTF.

The CDR3 is CASRPGTGAISGNTIYF. In nucleotides, the CDR3 is TGTGCCAGCAGGCCCGGGACAGGGGCCATCTCTGGAAACACCATATATTTT. This sequence joins TRBV12-3 or TRBV12-4 and TRBJ1-3; 10 bases are shared with TRBD1. V shed 6 bases and J 0 bases; nucleotides not matched to a gene: 8. The CDR3 is 17 residues long.